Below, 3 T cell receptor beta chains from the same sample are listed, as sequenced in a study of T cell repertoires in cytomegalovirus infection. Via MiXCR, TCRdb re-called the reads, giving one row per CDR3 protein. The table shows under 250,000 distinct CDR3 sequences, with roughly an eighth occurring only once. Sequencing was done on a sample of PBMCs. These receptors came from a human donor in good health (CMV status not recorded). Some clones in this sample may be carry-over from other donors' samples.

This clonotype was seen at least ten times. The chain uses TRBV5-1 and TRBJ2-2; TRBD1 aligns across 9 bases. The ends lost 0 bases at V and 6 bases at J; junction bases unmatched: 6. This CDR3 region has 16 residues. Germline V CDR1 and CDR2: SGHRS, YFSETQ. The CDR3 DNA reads TGCGCCAGCAGCTTGGAAGTGACAGGGGGGGCCGGGGAGCTGTTTTTT. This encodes CASSLEVTGGAGELFF.

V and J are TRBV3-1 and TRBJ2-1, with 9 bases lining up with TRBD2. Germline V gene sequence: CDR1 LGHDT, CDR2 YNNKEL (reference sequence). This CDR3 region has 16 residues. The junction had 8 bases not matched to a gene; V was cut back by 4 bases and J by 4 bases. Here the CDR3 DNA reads TGTGCCAGCAGCCGTCAAGGAGCGGGGGGATACAATGAGCAGTTCTTC. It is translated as CASSRQGAGGYNEQFF.

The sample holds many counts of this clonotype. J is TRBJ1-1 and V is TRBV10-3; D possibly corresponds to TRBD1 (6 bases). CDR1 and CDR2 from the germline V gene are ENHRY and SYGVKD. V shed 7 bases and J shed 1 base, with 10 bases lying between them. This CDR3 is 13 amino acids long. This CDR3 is CAITKDRNTEAFF. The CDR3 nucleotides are TGTGCCATCACCAAGGACAGGAACACTGAAGCTTTCTTT.